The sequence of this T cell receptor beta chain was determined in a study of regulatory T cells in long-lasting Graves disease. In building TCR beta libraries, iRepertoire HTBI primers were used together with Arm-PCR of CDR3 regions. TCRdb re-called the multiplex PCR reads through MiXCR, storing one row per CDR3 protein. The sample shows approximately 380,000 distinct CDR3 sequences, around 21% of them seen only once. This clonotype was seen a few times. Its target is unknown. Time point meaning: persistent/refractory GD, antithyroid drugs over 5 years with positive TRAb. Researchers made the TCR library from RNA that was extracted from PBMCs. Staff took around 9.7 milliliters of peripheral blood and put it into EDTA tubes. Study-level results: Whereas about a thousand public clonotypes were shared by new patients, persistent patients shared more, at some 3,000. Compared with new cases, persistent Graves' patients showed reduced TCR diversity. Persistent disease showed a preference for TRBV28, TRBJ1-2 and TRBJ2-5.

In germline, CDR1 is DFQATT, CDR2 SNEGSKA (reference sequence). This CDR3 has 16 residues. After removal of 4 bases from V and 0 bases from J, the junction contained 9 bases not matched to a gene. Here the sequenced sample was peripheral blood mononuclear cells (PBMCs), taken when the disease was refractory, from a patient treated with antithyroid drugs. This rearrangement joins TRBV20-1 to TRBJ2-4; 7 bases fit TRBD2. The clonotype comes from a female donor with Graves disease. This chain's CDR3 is CSAMGGSRLAKNIQYF. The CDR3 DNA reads TGCAGTGCTATGGGGGGGTCAAGACTAGCCAAAAACATTCAGTACTTC.